This T cell receptor (beta chain) was sequenced in a study of shared clonotypes between healthy human individuals. The study's findings and limits: Among four donors, roughly 5.5% of naive CD4 clonotypes were found in common.

On this clone itself: Its matching antigen is unknown.

Germline CDR1 reads SGHVS; CDR2 reads FQNEAQ. The CDR3 sequence is 14 residues long. Trimming stripped 5 bases from V and 1 base from J, with 9 bases between. The assay was immunoSEQ multiplex PCR, and TCRdb's table has in-frame clones only and misses some. This sample has about 680,000 clones, with around 78% found just once. This receptor was obtained from a woman younger than 45 in good health. The sequenced sample consisted of memory CD4+ T cells sorted from blood. Regarding subset: CD45RA-negative fraction. The chain couples TRBV7-8 to TRBJ1-5; D is unclear. Here the CDR3 DNA reads TGTGCCAGCAGCCGAGGGTTCAGCAATCAGCCCCAGCATTTT. It translates to CASSRGFSNQPQHF.